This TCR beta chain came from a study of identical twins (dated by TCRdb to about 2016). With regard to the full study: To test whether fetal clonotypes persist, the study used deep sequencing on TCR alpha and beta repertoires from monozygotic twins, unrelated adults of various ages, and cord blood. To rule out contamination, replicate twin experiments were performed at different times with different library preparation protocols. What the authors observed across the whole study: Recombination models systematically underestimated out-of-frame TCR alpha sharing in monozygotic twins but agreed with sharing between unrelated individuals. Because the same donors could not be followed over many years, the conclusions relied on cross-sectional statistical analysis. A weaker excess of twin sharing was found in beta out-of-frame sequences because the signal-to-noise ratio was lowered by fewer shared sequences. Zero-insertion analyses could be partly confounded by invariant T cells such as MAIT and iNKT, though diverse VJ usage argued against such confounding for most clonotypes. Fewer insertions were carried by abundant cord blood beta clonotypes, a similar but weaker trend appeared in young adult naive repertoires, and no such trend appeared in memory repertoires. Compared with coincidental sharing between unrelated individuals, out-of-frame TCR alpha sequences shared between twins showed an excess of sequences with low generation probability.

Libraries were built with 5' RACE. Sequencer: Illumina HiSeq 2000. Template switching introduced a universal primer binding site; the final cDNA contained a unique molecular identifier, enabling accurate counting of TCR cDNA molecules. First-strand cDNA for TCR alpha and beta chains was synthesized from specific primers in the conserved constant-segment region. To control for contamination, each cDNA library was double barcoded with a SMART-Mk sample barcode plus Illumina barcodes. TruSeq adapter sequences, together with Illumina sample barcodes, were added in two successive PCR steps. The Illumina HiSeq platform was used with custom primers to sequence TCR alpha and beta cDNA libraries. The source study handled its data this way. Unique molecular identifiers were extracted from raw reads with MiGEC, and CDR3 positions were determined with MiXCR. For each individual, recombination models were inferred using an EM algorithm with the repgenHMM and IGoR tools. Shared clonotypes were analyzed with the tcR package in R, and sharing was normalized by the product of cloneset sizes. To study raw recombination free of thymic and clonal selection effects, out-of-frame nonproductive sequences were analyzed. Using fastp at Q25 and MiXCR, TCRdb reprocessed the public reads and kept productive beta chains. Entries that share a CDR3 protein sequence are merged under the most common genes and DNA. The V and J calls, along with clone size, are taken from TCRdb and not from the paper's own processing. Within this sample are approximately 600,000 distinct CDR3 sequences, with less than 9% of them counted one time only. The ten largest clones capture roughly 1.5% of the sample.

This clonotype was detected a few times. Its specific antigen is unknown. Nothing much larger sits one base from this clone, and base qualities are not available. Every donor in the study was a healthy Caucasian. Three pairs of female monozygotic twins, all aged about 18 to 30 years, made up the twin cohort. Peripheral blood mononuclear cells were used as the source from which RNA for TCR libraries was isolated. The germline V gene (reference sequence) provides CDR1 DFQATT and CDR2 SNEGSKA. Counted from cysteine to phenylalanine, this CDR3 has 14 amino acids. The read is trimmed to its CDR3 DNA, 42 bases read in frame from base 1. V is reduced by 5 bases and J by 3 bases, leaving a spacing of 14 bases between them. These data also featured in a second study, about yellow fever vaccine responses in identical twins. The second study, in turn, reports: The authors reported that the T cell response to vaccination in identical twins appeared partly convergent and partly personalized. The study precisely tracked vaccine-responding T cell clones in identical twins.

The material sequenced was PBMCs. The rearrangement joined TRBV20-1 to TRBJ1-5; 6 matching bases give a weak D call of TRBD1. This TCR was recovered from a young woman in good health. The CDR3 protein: CSALRGGSNQPQHF. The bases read TGCAGTGCTCTCCGAGGGGGATCCAATCAGCCCCAGCATTTT.